The 9 T cell receptor beta chains reported below all come from one sample, sequenced in a study of blood T cells in healthy people across ages. Primed by a sample-barcoded 5' primer and a J-beta primer mix, a second PCR proceeded for about 7 to 12 cycles. TCRdb re-analysed the 5' RACE reads in MiXCR, keeping a single row per CDR3 protein. The sample has around 1,900,000 distinct CDR3 sequences; 39% are singletons. The specimen sequenced was blood. The receptors originated from a human donor in good health.

This clonotype came up a few times. The genes are TRBV7-8 and TRBJ2-7, with TRBD1 identical over 9 bases. J gave up 7 bases and V 4 bases, and 8 bases lay outside the gene matches. Germline-derived CDR1 and CDR2 are SGHVS and FQNEAQ. The CDR3 runs to 14 residues. In DNA, the CDR3 is TGTGCCAGCAGCTCAAGGGACAGGGACAATGAGCAGTACTTC. It codes for CASSSRDRDNEQYF. Filled out from reference TRBV7-8 and TRBJ2-7, the complete variable domain reads GAGVSQSPRYKVAKRGQDVALRCDPISGHVSLFWYQQALGQGPEFLTYFQNEAQLDKSGLPSDRFFAERPEGSVSTLKIQRTQQEDSAVYLCASSSRDRDNEQYFGPGTRLTVT.

The rearrangement links TRBV28 to TRBJ2-4; 9 nucleotides align to TRBD1. TRBJ2-7 matches the DNA end more closely, so the J call is doubtful. The V gene's germline CDR1 is MDHEN and CDR2 SYDVKM. The CDR3 contains 17 residues. CDR3 amino acids: CASSFGGWGQGNYEQYF. The CDR3 nucleotides are TGTGCCAGCAGTTTCGGAGGATGGGGACAGGGCAACTACGAGCAGTACTTC.

This clonotype showed up many times. The genes are TRBV15 and TRBJ2-7, with 11 nucleotides matching TRBD2. This CDR3 region has 14 residues. Germline CDR1 and CDR2: LNHNV and YYDKDF (reference sequence). V was clipped by 6 bases and J by 3 bases; unmatched bases: 4. CDR3 amino acids: CATRGGTSGYEQYF. DNA of the CDR3: TGTGCCACCAGGGGAGGGACTAGCGGCTACGAGCAGTACTTC.

J is TRBJ1-2 and V is TRBV29-1; D is undetermined. Germline CDR1 SQVTM, CDR2 ANQGSEA. V lost 2 bases, J lost 1 base, and 11 bases lay in between. This CDR3 contains 14 residues. The CDR3 DNA sequence: TGCAGCGTTGAACGGAGTAAAAGTAACTATGGCTACACCTTC. Translated: CSVERSKSNYGYTF.

J is TRBJ1-3 and V is TRBV20-1; TRBD1 matches at 7 bases. Germline CDR1 DFQATT, CDR2 SNEGSKA (reference sequence). V trimming: 6 bases; J trimming: 0 bases; junction bases outside the gene matches: 2. This CDR3 contains 13 residues. The DNA for the CDR3 is TGCAGTGCCTGGGACAGCTCTGGAAACACCATATATTTT. Its translation: CSAWDSSGNTIYF.

This clonotype was counted between two and nine times. The V call is TRBV27, the J call TRBJ2-4; the D gene is possibly TRBD1 (5 bases). Germline lookup yields CDR1 MNHEY and CDR2 SMNVEV (reference sequence). Trimming left V 4 bases short and J 4 bases short, with 8 bases between. CDR3 length equals 13 residues. CDR3 bases: TGTGCCAGCAGTTCGAGACAGAAAAACATTCAGTACTTC. It specifies CASSSRQKNIQYF.

A few counts support this clonotype. The chain recombines TRBV6-5 with TRBJ1-1, with a weak D call TRBD1 (6 bases). V dropped 4 bases and J dropped 8 bases, with 11 bases sitting between them. Germline loops: CDR1 MNHEY, CDR2 SVGAGI. The CDR3 has 12 amino acids. The CDR3 DNA sequence: TGTGCCAGCAGTTTGATGACAGGAGAAGCTTTCTTT. It codes for CASSLMTGEAFF.

This chain connects TRBV7-2 to TRBJ2-7; D is unclear. V lost 5 bases, J lost 6 bases, and 11 bases lay in between. Germline V lookup: CDR1 SGHTA, CDR2 FQGNSA. The length of the CDR3 is 12 residues. The CDR3 DNA reads as TGTGCCAGCAGCACCCACAACGGCGAGCAGTACTTC. This sequence encodes CASSTHNGEQYF.

The CDR3 protein is CASKRTGDPIPLHF. Here the CDR3 DNA reads TGTGCCAGCAAGAGGACAGGGGACCCTATCCCCCTCCACTTT. The chain employs TRBV3-1 and TRBJ1-6; 9 bases are shared with TRBD1. Germline values: CDR1 LGHDT, CDR2 YNNKEL (reference sequence). With 7 bases clipped from V and 13 bases from J, the junction kept 11 bases outside the gene matches. This CDR3 comprises 14 residues.